Listed below are T cell receptor beta chains from one sample, sequenced in a study of blood T cell repertoires in COVID-19. Only in-frame clones appear in the TCRdb table, and some are missing; sequencing was by immunoSEQ multiplex PCR. The top ten clones hold around 5% of a sample with about 190,000 clones, 86% of them seen once. Material: PBMCs or T cells enriched from blood (not recorded which). These TCRs come from a man in his forties with acute COVID-19. CDR3s leave out the opening cysteine and the closing phenylalanine or tryptophan. Each record gives: D gene, V gene, J gene, CDR3 protein. The D gene is left open where the match is weak.

NA	TRBV27	TRBJ1-5	ASSSPLVGGSNQPQH
NA	TRBV5-1	TRBJ2-1	ASSLGGSTYNEQF
TRBD2	TRBV10-3	TRBJ2-1	AISKTSGKSSYNEQF
TRBD2	TRBV7-8	TRBJ2-7	ASSLGMASGSSYEQY
TRBD1	TRBV4-1	TRBJ1-4	ASSPRTGRVESEKLF
NA	TRBV3-1/TRBV3-2	TRBJ1-5	ASSQALGGGQPQH
NA	TRBV10-3	TRBJ1-1	AIRARGTEAF
NA	TRBV27	TRBJ2-3	AFSVLSTQY
TRBD1	TRBV28	TRBJ2-7	ASSLKEGQTYEQY
TRBD2	TRBV6-5	TRBJ2-3	ASSYVGRADTQY
NA	TRBV27	TRBJ1-3	ASSLGASGNTIY
NA	TRBV27	TRBJ1-1	ASSFRNTEAF
TRBD2	TRBV27	TRBJ2-3	ASSSTSGSRDTQY
NA	TRBV27	TRBJ2-7	ASSLSRAYEQY
TRBD1	TRBV5-6	TRBJ2-7	ASSLGPQGAGEQY
TRBD1	TRBV2	TRBJ1-4	ASRPNRGLNNEKLF
TRBD2	TRBV28	TRBJ2-7	ASSWLAGVTYEQY
TRBD1	TRBV18	TRBJ2-7	ASSRRTGGDEQY
TRBD1	TRBV6-6	TRBJ1-1	ASSYPGQREAF
NA	TRBV28	TRBJ1-3	ASSLYTRGGNGNTIY
NA	TRBV27	TRBJ1-4	ASSLVRGGEKLF
TRBD1	TRBV7-8	TRBJ1-2	ASSNNRDSLIHGYT